The rows below give T cell receptor beta chains drawn from one sample of a study of shared clonotypes between healthy human individuals. Assay: immunoSEQ multiplex PCR; the TCRdb copy retains only in-frame clones and omits some. The sample carries about 2.4 million clones, approximately 93% recorded once. The sample taken for sequencing was naive CD4+ T cells from PBMCs. The receptors were sampled from a man aged 18 to 30 in good health. Some clones in this sample may be carry-over from other donors' samples. The conserved cysteine and the conserved F or W are not part of the CDR3 here.

>TRBV5-1|TRBJ2-7
ASSSSGTSYEQY
>TRBV9|TRBJ2-5
ASSVGGTSVQETQY
>TRBV27|TRBJ2-3
ASSFVSTRSDTQY
>TRBV25-1|TRBJ1-4
ASSEGGTGYNEKLF
>TRBV28|TRBJ2-2
ASRVRPSGTNTGELF
>TRBV9|TRBJ2-7
ASSSAGTGGLEQY
>TRBV27|TRBJ2-1
ASSLLASGRINYNEQF
>TRBV27|TRBJ2-7
ASSRPGLADRSYEQY
>TRBV18|TRBJ2-5
ASSPPAVTGWPY
>TRBV5-8|TRBJ2-3
ASSFRGTDTQY
>TRBV6-7|TRBJ2-1
ASSHTSRDNGNEQF
>TRBV7-9|TRBJ2-1
ASSLDGNYNEQF
>TRBV6-4|TRBJ2-1
ASRLTSGEGRKF
>TRBV6-6|TRBJ1-1
ASSYGGTPEAF
>TRBV7-2|TRBJ2-7
ASSLVPDGTYEQY
>TRBV20-1|TRBJ1-2
SANTDYGYT
>TRBV28|TRBJ1-1
ASSTRDRGPNTEAF
>TRBV5-1|TRBJ1-4
ASSLAEGANEKLF
>TRBV6-5|TRBJ1-4
ASRPARPSNEKLF
>TRBV9|TRBJ1-3
ASSVSEFFSGNTIY
>TRBV2|TRBJ1-2
ASVEELNYGYT
>TRBV29-1|TRBJ1-4
SVEDRTGDEKLF
>TRBV6-6|TRBJ2-7
ASSPHLDTYEQY
>TRBV9|TRBJ2-2
ASSVGVPTSNTGELF
>TRBV10-3|TRBJ1-1
AISTRTGGDTEAF
>TRBV5-1|TRBJ1-4
ASSRGEENEKLF
>TRBV11-2|TRBJ1-1
ASSSTGWNTEAF
>TRBV11-2|TRBJ1-4
ASSFAGRGNEKLF
>TRBV5-1|TRBJ2-1
ASSLGVSYNEQF